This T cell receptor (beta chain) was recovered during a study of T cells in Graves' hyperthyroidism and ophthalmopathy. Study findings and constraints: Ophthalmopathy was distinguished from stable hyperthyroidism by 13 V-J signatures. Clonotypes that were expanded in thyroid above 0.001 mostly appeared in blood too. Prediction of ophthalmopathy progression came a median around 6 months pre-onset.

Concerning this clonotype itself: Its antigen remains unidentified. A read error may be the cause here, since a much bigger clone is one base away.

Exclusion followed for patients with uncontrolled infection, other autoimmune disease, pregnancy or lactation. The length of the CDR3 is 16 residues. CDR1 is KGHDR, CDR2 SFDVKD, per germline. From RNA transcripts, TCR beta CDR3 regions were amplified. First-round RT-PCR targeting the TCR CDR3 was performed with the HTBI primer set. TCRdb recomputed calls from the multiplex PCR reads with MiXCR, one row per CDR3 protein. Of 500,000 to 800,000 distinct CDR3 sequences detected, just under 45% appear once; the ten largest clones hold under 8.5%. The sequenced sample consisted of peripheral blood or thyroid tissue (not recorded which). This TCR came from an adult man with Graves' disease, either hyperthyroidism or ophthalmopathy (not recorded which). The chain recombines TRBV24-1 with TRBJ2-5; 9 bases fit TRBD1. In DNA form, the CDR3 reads TGTGGCACCAGTGAAGCTGGGACAGGGAGGCAAGAGACCCAGTACTTC. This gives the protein CGTSEAGTGRQETQYF.